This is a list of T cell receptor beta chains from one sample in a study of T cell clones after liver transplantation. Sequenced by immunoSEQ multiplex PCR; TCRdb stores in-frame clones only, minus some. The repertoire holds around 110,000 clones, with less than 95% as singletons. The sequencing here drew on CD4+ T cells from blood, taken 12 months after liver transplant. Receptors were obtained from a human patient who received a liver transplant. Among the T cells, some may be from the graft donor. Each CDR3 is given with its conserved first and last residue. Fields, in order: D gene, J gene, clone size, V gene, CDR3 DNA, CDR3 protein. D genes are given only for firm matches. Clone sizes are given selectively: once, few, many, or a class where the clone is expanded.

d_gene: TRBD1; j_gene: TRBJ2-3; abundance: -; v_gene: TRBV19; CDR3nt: TGTGCCAGTCTCGGGACAGGGGGCCGCACAAATACGCAGTATTTT; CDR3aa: CASLGTGGRTNTQYF
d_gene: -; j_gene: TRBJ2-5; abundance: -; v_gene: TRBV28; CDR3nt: TGTGCCAGCAGCTTTTGGGACCCCCGGGACCCGGCCAAAGAGACCCAGTACTTC; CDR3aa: CASSFWDPRDPAKETQYF
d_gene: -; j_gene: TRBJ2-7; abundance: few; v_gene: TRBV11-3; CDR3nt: TGTGCCAGCAGCCCGGGCCCAACCTACGAGCAGTACTTC; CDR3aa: CASSPGPTYEQYF
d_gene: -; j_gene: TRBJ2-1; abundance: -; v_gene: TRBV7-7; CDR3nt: TGTGCTAGCAGCCTCGCACGATCCTCCTACAATGAGCAGTTCTTC; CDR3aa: CASSLARSSYNEQFF
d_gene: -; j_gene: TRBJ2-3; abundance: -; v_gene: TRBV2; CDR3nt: TGTGCCAGCAGTGGGACTGTCGATACGCAGTATTTT; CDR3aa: CASSGTVDTQYF
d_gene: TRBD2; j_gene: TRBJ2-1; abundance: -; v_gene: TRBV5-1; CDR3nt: TGCGCCAGCAGCTTGGCCGAGGGCGGGAGCTCGGATTACAATGAGCAGTTCTTC; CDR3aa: CASSLAEGGSSDYNEQFF
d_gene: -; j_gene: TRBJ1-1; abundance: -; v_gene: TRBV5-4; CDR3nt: TGTGCCAGCAGCCAATCCCTACAGGGTAACACTGAAGCTTTCTTT; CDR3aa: CASSQSLQGNTEAFF
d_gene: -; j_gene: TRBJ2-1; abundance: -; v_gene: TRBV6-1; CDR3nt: TGTGCCAGCAGCCCAGGAACATTCTACAATGAGCAGTTCTTC; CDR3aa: CASSPGTFYNEQFF
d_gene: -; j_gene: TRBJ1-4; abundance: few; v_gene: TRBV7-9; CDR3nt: TGTGCCAGCAGGCGGGAAATTAATGAAAAACTGTTTTTT; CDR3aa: CASRREINEKLFF
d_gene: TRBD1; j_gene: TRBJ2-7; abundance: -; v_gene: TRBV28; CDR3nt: TGTGCCAGCAGTTCAAAAGCTTGGTCGGGACAGGGGGCTAATCCCTACGAGCAGTACTTC; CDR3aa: CASSSKAWSGQGANPYEQYF
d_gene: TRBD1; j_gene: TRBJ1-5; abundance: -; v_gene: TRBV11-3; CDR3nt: TGTGCCAGCAGCTGGGGGACAGGGAAGGATCAGCCCCAGCATTTT; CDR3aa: CASSWGTGKDQPQHF
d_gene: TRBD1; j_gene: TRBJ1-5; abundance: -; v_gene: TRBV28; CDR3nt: TGTGCCAGCAGTGCCGGGACAGGGAACAATCAGCCCCAGCATTTT; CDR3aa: CASSAGTGNNQPQHF
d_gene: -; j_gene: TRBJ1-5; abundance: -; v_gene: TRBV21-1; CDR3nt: TGTGCCAGCAGCAAATCGAGACAGTCAGATCAGCCCCAGCATTTT; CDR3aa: CASSKSRQSDQPQHF
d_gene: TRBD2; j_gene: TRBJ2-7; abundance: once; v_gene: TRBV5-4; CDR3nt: TGTGCCAGCAGCCAAGCAGGGAGACTAGCGGGAGTCAACTACGAGCAGTACTTC; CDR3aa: CASSQAGRLAGVNYEQYF
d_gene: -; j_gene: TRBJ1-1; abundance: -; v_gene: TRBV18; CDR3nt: TGTGCCAGCTCACCACCGGCCGGGAACACTGAAGCTTTCTTT; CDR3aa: CASSPPAGNTEAFF
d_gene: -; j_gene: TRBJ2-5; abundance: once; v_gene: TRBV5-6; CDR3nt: TGTGCCAGCAGCTTGGGGTCGCAAAATGTAGAGACCCAGTACTTC; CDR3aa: CASSLGSQNVETQYF
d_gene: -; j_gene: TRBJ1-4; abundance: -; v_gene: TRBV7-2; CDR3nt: TGTGCCAGCAGCCAGACTGGATTTGGTGAAAAACTGTTTTTT; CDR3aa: CASSQTGFGEKLFF
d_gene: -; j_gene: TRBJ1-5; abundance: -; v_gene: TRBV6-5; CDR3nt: TGTGCCAGCAGGATCAGGGTGTATAGCAATCAGCCCCAGCATTTT; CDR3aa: CASRIRVYSNQPQHF
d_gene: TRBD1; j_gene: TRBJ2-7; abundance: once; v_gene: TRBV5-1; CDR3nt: TGCGCCAGCAGCTTGGTGACAGGGGGAAATTACGAGCAGTACTTC; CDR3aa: CASSLVTGGNYEQYF
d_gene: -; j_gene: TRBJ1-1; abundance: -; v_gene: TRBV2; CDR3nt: TGTGCCAGCAGTGAAACGGGGGCGAGGTCGGCTTTCTTT; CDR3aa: CASSETGARSAFF
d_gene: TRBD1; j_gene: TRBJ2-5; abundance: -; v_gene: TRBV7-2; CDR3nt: TGTGCCAGCAGCTTAGCCCGACAGGGGGCGGGAGAGACCCAGTACTTC; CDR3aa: CASSLARQGAGETQYF
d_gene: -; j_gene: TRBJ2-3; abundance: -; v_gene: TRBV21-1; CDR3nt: TGTGCCAGCAGCAACCCCCTAGCGGGAGTGTTGGATACGCAGTATTTT; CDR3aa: CASSNPLAGVLDTQYF
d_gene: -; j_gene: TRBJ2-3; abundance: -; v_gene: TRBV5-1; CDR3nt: TGCGCCAGCAGCTTGGAGGGCAGCACAGATACGCAGTATTTT; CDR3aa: CASSLEGSTDTQYF
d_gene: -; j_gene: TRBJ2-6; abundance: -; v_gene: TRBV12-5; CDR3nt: TGTGCTAGCGCTGAGGACCCGGGGGCCAACGTCCTGACTTTC; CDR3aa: CASAEDPGANVLTF
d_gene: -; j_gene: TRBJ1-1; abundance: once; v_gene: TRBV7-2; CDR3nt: TGTGCCAGCAGCTTATTGGAGGGCACTCAAGCTTTCTTT; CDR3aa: CASSLLEGTQAFF
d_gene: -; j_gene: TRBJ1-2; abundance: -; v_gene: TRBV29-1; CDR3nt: TGCAGCGTTGATGGGGGGGGTGGCTATGGCTACACCTTC; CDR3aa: CSVDGGGGYGYTF
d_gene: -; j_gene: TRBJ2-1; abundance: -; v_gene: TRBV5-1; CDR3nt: TGCGCCAGCAGCTTGATGGGGCCAAGCAATGAGCAGTTCTTC; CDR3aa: CASSLMGPSNEQFF
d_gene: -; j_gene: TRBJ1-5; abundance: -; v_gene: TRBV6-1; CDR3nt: TGTGCCAGCAGGGTTGGAGGCAGCAATCAGCCCCAGCATTTT; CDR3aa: CASRVGGSNQPQHF
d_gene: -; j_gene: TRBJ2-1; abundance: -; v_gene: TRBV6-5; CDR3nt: TGTGCCAGCAGCAAGACCTATGACAATGAGCAGTTCTTC; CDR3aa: CASSKTYDNEQFF
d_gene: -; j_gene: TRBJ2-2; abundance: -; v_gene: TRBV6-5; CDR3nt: TGTGCCAGCAGTTACTCGGTTAACACCGGGGAGCTGTTTTTT; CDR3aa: CASSYSVNTGELFF
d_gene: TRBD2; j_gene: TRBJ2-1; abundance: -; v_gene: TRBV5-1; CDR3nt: TGCGCCAGCTCCGGGACTAGGGGTTACAATGAGCAGTTCTTC; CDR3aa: CASSGTRGYNEQFF
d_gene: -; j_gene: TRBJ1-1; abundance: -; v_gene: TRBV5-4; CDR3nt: TGTGCCAGCAGCTTGGTTATGAACACTGAAGCTTTCTTT; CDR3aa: CASSLVMNTEAFF
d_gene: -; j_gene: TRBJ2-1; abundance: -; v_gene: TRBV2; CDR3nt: TGTGCCAGCAGCCCGGACAGTACCTACAATGAGCAGTTCTTC; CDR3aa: CASSPDSTYNEQFF
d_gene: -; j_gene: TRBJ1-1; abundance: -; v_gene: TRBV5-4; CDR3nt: TGTGCCAGCAGCTTCCAAGGTGGTACTGAAGCTTTCTTT; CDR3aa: CASSFQGGTEAFF
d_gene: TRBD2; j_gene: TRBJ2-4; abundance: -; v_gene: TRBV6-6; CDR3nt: TGTGCCAGCAGTTACTCGCCGACTAGCGGAAACATTCAGTACTTC; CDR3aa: CASSYSPTSGNIQYF
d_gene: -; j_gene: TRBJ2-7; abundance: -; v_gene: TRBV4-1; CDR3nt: TGCGCCAGCAGCCAAGTTGGGACTTCAATGTACGAGCAGTACTTC; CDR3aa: CASSQVGTSMYEQYF
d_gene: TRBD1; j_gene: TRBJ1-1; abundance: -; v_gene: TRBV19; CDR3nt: TGTGCCAGTAGTACCGGGACAGGGGTTCGGACTGAAGCTTTCTTT; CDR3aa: CASSTGTGVRTEAFF
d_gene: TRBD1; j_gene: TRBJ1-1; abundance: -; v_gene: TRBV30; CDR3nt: TGTGCCGGCGACAGGGCTGGCACTGAAGCTTTCTTT; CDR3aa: CAGDRAGTEAFF
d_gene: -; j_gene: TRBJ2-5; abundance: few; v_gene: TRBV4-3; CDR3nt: TGCGCCAGCAGCCCAGGGTTCGGGGAAGAGACCCAGTACTTC; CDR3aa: CASSPGFGEETQYF
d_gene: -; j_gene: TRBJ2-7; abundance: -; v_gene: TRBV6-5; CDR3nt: TGTGCCAGCAGCTTTGTCCCGGGACATTACGAGCAGTACTTC; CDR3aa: CASSFVPGHYEQYF
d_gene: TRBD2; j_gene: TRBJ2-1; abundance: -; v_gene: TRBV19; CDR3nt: TGTGCCAGTAGCCCTACCCGCGGGCTAGCGGGAGCCAATGAGCAGTTCTTC; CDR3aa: CASSPTRGLAGANEQFF
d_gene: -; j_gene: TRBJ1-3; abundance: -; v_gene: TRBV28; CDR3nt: TGTGCCAGCAGGTCAGGGGGAAACACCATATATTTT; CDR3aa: CASRSGGNTIYF
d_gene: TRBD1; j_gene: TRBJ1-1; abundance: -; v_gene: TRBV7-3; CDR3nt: TGTGCCAGCAGCGTATCAGGGGGCACTGAAGCTTTCTTT; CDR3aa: CASSVSGGTEAFF
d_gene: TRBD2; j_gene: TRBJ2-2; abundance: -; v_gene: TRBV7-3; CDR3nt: TGTGCCAGCAGCTTAGGGCTAGCGGAAAGCGGGGAGCTGTTTTTT; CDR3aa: CASSLGLAESGELFF
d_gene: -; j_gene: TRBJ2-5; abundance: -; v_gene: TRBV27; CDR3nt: TGTGCCAGCAGTTTCGGGGATAAAGAGACCCAGTACTTC; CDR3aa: CASSFGDKETQYF
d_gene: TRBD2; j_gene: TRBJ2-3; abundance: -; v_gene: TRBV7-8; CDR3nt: TGTGCCAGCAGGAAAGGGGCTAGCGGGAGGATAGATACGCAGTATTTT; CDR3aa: CASRKGASGRIDTQYF
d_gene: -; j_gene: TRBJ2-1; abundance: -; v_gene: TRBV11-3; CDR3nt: TGTGCCAGCAGATCCGCCTATGGGCAGTTCTTC; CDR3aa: CASRSAYGQFF
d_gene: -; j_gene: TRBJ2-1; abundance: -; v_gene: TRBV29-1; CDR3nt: TGCAGCGTGCCGGCTCCTGGGGTATACAATGAGCAGTTCTTC; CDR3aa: CSVPAPGVYNEQFF
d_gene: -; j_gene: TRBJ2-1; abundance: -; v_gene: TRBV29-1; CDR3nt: TGCAGCGTCGTTCTAGACTCTCCTTACAATGAGCAGTTCTTC; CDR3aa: CSVVLDSPYNEQFF
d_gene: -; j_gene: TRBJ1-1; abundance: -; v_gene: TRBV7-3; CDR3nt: TGTGCCAGCAGCTTAACGTCGAACACTGAAGCTTTCTTT; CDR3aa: CASSLTSNTEAFF